The clone carrying this TCR beta chain was detected only a few times. No antigen is known for it. The read halts 3 residues ahead of the CDR3 end, with the missing end drawn from the germline J gene. Here immunoSEQ multiplex PCR was the method, and the copy in TCRdb shows in-frame clones only, minus some. This repertoire holds some 50,000 clones, and none appear only once. The data were taken from a study of T cell clonality in common variable immunodeficiency. The germline CDR1 and CDR2 sequences are MNHNS and SASEGT. The CDR3 has 13 amino acids. Study-wide points: Reportedly, TCR beta sequences from common variable immunodeficiency showed fewer deletions and N-nucleotide insertions. CVID subjects had higher TCRbeta clonality than healthy controls, most marked in about a third.

Material for sequencing was peripheral blood mononuclear cells. This sequence joins TRBV6-1 and TRBJ1-2, with TRBD1 matching over 7 bases. The sequence came from a person aged 18 to 70 in good health. The covered CDR3 bases are TGTGCCAGCAGTGTCGGGACAGCCTACGAC. Amino acid sequence: CASSVGTAYD. The CDR3 in full is CASSVGTAYDYTF.